Listed here are 23 T cell receptor beta chains from one sample, sequenced in a study of T cell responses to AZD1222 COVID-19 vaccine. TCRdb keeps only in-frame clones here, not all; method: immunoSEQ multiplex PCR. Among over 110,000 clones listed, approximately 94% were seen once. This material consisted of peripheral blood, taken on day 0 of AZD1222 vaccination. These receptors were obtained from an adult in good health.

The chain combines TRBV5-4 with TRBJ1-2; 8 bases agree with TRBD1. The CDR3 totals 14 residues. Germline V gene sequence: CDR1 SGHNT, CDR2 YYREEE (reference sequence). V lost 1 base to trimming and J lost 2 bases; unmatched junction nucleotides: 1. The CDR3 loop is CASSLTGGNYGYTF. CDR3 sequence (DNA): TGTGCCAGCAGCTTGACAGGGGGGAACTATGGCTACACCTTC.

The chain has TRBV5-1 and TRBJ1-4; D unresolved. The CDR3 extends over 14 amino acids. Germline CDR1 SGHRS, CDR2 YFSETQ. V was trimmed by 0 bases and J by 4 bases, leaving 7 bases between them. DNA for the CDR3: TGCGCCAGCAGCTTGGGATGGATTAATGAAAAACTGTTTTTT. The encoded protein is CASSLGWINEKLFF.

The chain uses TRBV5-4 and TRBJ1-2, with a weak D call TRBD1 (5 bases). Germline V gene data show CDR1 as SGHNT and CDR2 as YYREEE (reference sequence). The V end was cut by 3 bases, the J end by 5 bases, with 17 bases between. The CDR3 has 15 residues. The CDR3 loop reads CASSSNRQSMYGYTF. The CDR3 nucleotides read TGTGCCAGCAGCTCAAACCGACAGTCGATGTATGGCTACACCTTC.

This clone was observed a single time. The chain couples TRBV4-3 to TRBJ2-1, with 9 positions matching TRBD2. The CDR3 is 19 residues long. Germline assignment: CDR1 LGHNA and CDR2 YSLEER. Germline trimming cut 0 bases from V and 7 bases from J; bases unmatched to any gene: 16. CDR3 region: CASSQDPSESGGYLNEQFF. In DNA form, the CDR3 reads TGCGCCAGCAGCCAAGATCCCAGCGAGAGCGGGGGGTATCTGAATGAGCAGTTCTTC.

The chain recombines TRBV29-1 with TRBJ1-2; no firm D call. Germline loops: CDR1 SQVTM, CDR2 ANQGSEA. The CDR3 runs to 12 residues. V was pared by 3 bases and J by 2 bases, with 7 bases between. CDR3 amino acids: CSVEAGNYGYTF. The DNA of the CDR3 is TGCAGCGTTGAGGCAGGAAACTATGGCTACACCTTC.

The chain is built from TRBV27 and TRBJ1-6; tentative D call: TRBD1 (5 bases). The ends were cut back, 6 bases at V and 7 bases at J, with 13 bases in the middle. CDR1 MNHEY and CDR2 SMNVEV come from the germline V gene (reference sequence). This CDR3 is 14 amino acids long. The chain's CDR3 is CASSFGGRNSPLHF. The CDR3, as DNA: TGTGCCAGCAGCTTCGGGGGGAGGAATTCACCCCTCCACTTT.

The chain couples TRBV9 to TRBJ1-1; tentatively, D is TRBD1 (5 bases). This CDR3 has 18 residues. V lost 0 bases, J lost 0 bases, and 18 bases lay in between. CDR1 and CDR2 from the germline V gene are SGDLS and YYNGEE. CDR3 in DNA: TGTGCCAGCAGCGTAGGCACCGGGGACCCCTTGCTGAACACTGAAGCTTTCTTT. Translation gives CASSVGTGDPLLNTEAFF.

The rearrangement links TRBV19 to TRBJ2-1, with 8 positions matching TRBD2. Per germline, CDR1 LNHDA and CDR2 SQIVND (reference sequence). The CDR3 runs to 17 residues. Trimming at V came to 2 bases and at J to 3 bases, leaving 9 bases not matched to a gene. The chain's CDR3 is CASSIFSGGSFYNEQFF. The CDR3 DNA sequence: TGTGCCAGTAGTATATTCAGCGGGGGCAGCTTCTACAATGAGCAGTTCTTC.

The gene calls are TRBV6-5 and TRBJ2-7; tentative D call: TRBD2 (5 bases). CDR3 length: 14 residues. Looked up from germline, CDR1 is MNHEY and CDR2 is SVGAGI. The germline V and J ends were trimmed by 2 bases and 6 bases, with 14 bases remaining between them. The CDR3 DNA follows: TGTGCCAGCAGTTACGCGAGGGTATCTCCCGAGCAGTACTTC. It codes for CASSYARVSPEQYF.

The chain couples TRBV6-6 to TRBJ1-4, with D possibly being TRBD1 (6 bases). Per germline, CDR1 MNHNY and CDR2 SVGAGI (reference sequence). The V and J ends lost 4 bases and 8 bases respectively, with 14 bases between them. The CDR3 is 14 residues long. The CDR3 DNA is TGTGCCAGCAGTTCCCTCGAGGGGGGCGAAAAACTGTTTTTT. It codes for CASSSLEGGEKLFF.

V is TRBV4-1 and J is TRBJ2-1; D call uncertain. The CDR3 totals 13 residues. V was trimmed by 1 base and J by 8 bases, leaving 9 bases between them. Germline V lookup: CDR1 MGHRA, CDR2 YSYEKL. CDR3 sequence: CASSQVQGDEQFF. CDR3 in DNA: TGCGCCAGCAGCCAAGTCCAAGGTGATGAGCAGTTCTTC.

The CDR3 spells CASSRAHRETQYF. The CDR3 coding sequence is TGTGCCAGCAGCCGGGCCCACCGGGAGACCCAGTACTTC. The rearrangement links TRBV5-6 to TRBJ2-5; D call uncertain. Germline V gives CDR1 SGHDT, CDR2 YYEEEE. Trimming shortened V by 4 bases and J by 5 bases, and 12 bases separated the two germline ends. The CDR3 sequence is 13 residues long.

The chain employs TRBV5-6 and TRBJ1-2; no clear D. The V gene lost 2 bases and the J gene lost 2 bases, with 10 bases spanning the gap. Germline lookup yields CDR1 SGHDT and CDR2 YYEEEE. This CDR3 is 14 amino acids long. This chain's CDR3 is CASSFPDRNYGYTF. CDR3 coding DNA: TGTGCCAGCAGCTTTCCGGACCGAAACTATGGCTACACCTTC.

V is TRBV27 and J is TRBJ2-3; the match to TRBD2 covers 9 bases. The CDR3 is 13 residues long. CDR1 is MNHEY, CDR2 SMNVEV, per germline (reference sequence). V lost 8 bases, J lost 1 base, and 1 base stayed unmatched. This chain's CDR3 is CASAGGRTDTQYF. The CDR3 coding sequence is TGTGCCAGCGCGGGGGGGCGCACAGATACGCAGTATTTT.

The chain joins TRBV6-5 to TRBJ2-7; tentatively, D is TRBD1 (5 bases). Germline V gene sequence: CDR1 MNHEY, CDR2 SVGAGI. Trimming left V 7 bases short and J 0 bases short, with 16 bases between. CDR3 length: 15 amino acids. This CDR3 reads CASNSMDKSSYEQYF. The CDR3 coding sequence is TGTGCCAGCAATTCTATGGACAAGAGCTCCTACGAGCAGTACTTC.

The V gene is TRBV15, the J gene TRBJ2-3; D not resolved. V gave up 0 bases and J gave up 0 bases, with 13 bases separating them. The germline gives CDR1 LNHNV, CDR2 YYDKDF (reference sequence). This CDR3 has 17 amino acids. The DNA of the CDR3 is TGTGCCACCAGCAGAGATTTCGGCGGAATTAGCACAGATACGCAGTATTTT. Translation gives CATSRDFGGISTDTQYF.

The rearrangement joins TRBV25-1 to TRBJ1-2, with 8 bases aligning to TRBD1. Germline CDR1 and CDR2: MGHDK and SYGVNS. V was pared by 1 base and J by 2 bases, with 3 bases of the junction left unmatched. The CDR3 is 15 residues long. The CDR3 here is CASSESGQGNYGYTF. The DNA for the CDR3 is TGTGCCAGCAGTGAATCCGGACAGGGCAACTATGGCTACACCTTC.

The chain employs TRBV3-1 (or the pseudogene TRBV3-2) and TRBJ1-2; D not certain. Germline V CDR1 and CDR2: LGHDT, YNNKEL (reference sequence). Trimming removed 1 base from V and 7 bases from J, with 4 bases in between. The CDR3 spans 11 residues. The CDR3 DNA is TGTGCCAGCAGCCAAGGCCGTGGCTACACCTTC. Translating it yields CASSQGRGYTF.

The J gene is TRBJ1-5, the V gene TRBV6-5; TRBD1 might be the D (5 bases). Germline lookup yields CDR1 MNHEY and CDR2 SVGAGI. V was shortened by 4 bases and J by 5 bases, with 9 bases between the two germline ends. The CDR3 is 13 residues long. The CDR3 bases are TGTGCCAGCAGTTCCAGGGTAGATCAGCCCCAGCATTTT. The encoded protein is CASSSRVDQPQHF.

The chain has TRBV6-5 and TRBJ2-1; D gene unclear. Trimming pared 4 bases from V and 12 bases from J, leaving 10 bases between. CDR3 length equals 11 residues. Per the germline V gene, CDR1 is MNHEY and CDR2 is SVGAGI. This chain's CDR3 is CASSSQWGQFF. The CDR3 DNA reads TGTGCCAGCAGTTCCCAGTGGGGGCAGTTCTTC.

CDR3 region: CASIRLPYYEQYF. The CDR3 DNA reads as TGTGCCAGCATTAGACTGCCGTACTACGAGCAGTACTTC. The V gene is TRBV2, the J gene TRBJ2-7; D is uncertain. CDR3 size: 13 residues. Germline V gives CDR1 SNHLY, CDR2 FYNNEI. The V gene lost 7 bases and the J gene lost 3 bases, with 13 bases spanning the gap.

This rearrangement joins TRBV6-2 or TRBV6-3 to TRBJ2-1; no clear D gene. The CDR3 contains 14 residues. V was clipped by 0 bases and J by 9 bases, with 12 bases between them. Germline V CDR1 and CDR2: MNHEY, SVGEGT. Written as DNA, the CDR3 is TGTGCCAGCAGTTACTCGACGATTGGTAGTGAGCAGTTCTTC. Residues: CASSYSTIGSEQFF.

This chain joins TRBV9 and TRBJ2-7; tentative D call: TRBD1 (5 bases). The V and J ends lost 4 bases and 3 bases respectively, with 11 bases between them. Germline V lookup: CDR1 SGDLS, CDR2 YYNGEE. This CDR3 is built from 13 residues. The CDR3 DNA is TGTGCCAGCAGCCCGACAGAGAACTACGAGCAGTACTTC. Amino acids: CASSPTENYEQYF.